This T cell receptor (beta chain) was sequenced during a study of T cells in Graves' hyperthyroidism and ophthalmopathy. Amplified TCR beta CDR3 regions came from RNA transcripts. An initial round of RT-PCR targeting the TCR CDR3 relied on the HTBI primer set. TCRdb reprocessed the multiplex PCR reads via MiXCR and lists one record per CDR3 protein. The sample holds about half a million distinct CDR3 sequences, just under 20% seen once. Germline assignment: CDR1 ENHRY and CDR2 SYGVKD. This CDR3 has 14 amino acids. Trimming left V 5 bases short and J 4 bases short, with 14 bases between. This clonotype was observed a few times.

Sequencing input: blood. The clonotype originates from a man in his forties with Graves' ophthalmopathy. The rearrangement joins TRBV10-3 to TRBJ2-5, with D perhaps matching TRBD1 (6 bases). The CDR3 here is CAISSDRSGETQYF. As DNA, the CDR3 is TGTGCCATCAGTTCCGACAGGTCGGGAGAGACCCAGTACTTC.